This T cell receptor (beta chain) was captured in a study of T cells after yellow fever vaccination. Study summary: Low-cell-number fractions were prepared with SMART-Seq v4 Ultra Low Input. Study results and limitations: High-abundance clonotypes from the bulk population could contaminate FACS-sorted repertoires. Subsequent to the booster, the majority of primary-vaccination clones reappeared (around 96% CD4, 70% to 90% CD8).

Germline-derived CDR1 and CDR2 are DFQATT and SNEGSKA (reference sequence). This CDR3 region has 13 residues. V shed 3 bases and J shed 5 bases, with 13 bases lying between them. The 5'RACE template-switching step produced TCR cDNA and added a universal primer site and UMIs. TCRdb re-called the 5' RACE reads with MiXCR, one entry per CDR3 protein. The sample contains 300,000 or so distinct CDR3 sequences, roughly 8.4% of which appear only once. In this sample, this clonotype turned up a few times. The antigen is not known. The sequencing used PBMCs, collected more than 40 days after the first yellow fever vaccination. The clonotype was recovered from a man younger than 35 who received the YFV17D yellow fever vaccine. This chain connects TRBV20-1 to TRBJ1-2; a weak D match, TRBD1 (6 bases). The CDR3 region has the DNA TGCAGTGCTAGGGAAAGGGGGGGATATGGCTACACCTTC. Its protein product is CSARERGGYGYTF.